A selection of T cell receptor beta chains follows, all from one sample in a study of cytomegalovirus exposure and HLA in healthy donors. Profiling relied on immunoSEQ multiplex PCR, and the TCRdb table lists in-frame clones only, not all of them. The data contain 75,000 to 100,000 clones, about 8% of them singletons. Sequencing was carried out using PBMCs. The source of these receptors is a man between 45 and 60 years old in good health and CMV-seronegative. CDR3s include the opening cysteine and the closing phenylalanine or tryptophan.

TRBV19,CASSRDRITGELFF
TRBV5-4,CASRDGGGLSKPKETQYF
TRBV5-5,CASSLAGKYSNQPQHF
TRBV6-5,CASSSTGQGVHPLHF
TRBV4-2,CASSQGQGTYEQYF
TRBV5-4,CASSPEGIRQNTEAFF
TRBV4-3,CASSQDSGQGFEQYF
TRBV7-2,CASSLLAGTLSHEQYF
TRBV7-9,CASSFSSREQFF
TRBV19,CASSIGGGIYNEQFF
TRBV28,CASSSPVQGGYTF
TRBV6-1,CASSEQSRGGTQYF
TRBV5-1,CASSRDTSSTDTQYF
TRBV5-4,CASSLQGTYGYTF
TRBV7-3,CASSGGPSSYNEQFF
TRBV28,CASSWSDSNQPQHF
TRBV19,CASTRGQANEKLFF
TRBV11-2,CASSSDYEQFF
TRBV7-2,CASSPAGTGFDQPQHF
TRBV28,CASAQVAGGSYGYTF
TRBV5-8,CASSSAELPWNIQYF
TRBV19,CASSNGQGTYEQYF
TRBV9,CASSVGGGIGSPLHF
TRBV5-1,CASRVAGAPSGANVLTF
TRBV7-8,CASSLEEGNDQPQHF
TRBV14,CASSPRLAGTDTQYF
TRBV2,CASSESGNYGYTF
TRBV27,CASSLKGAYEQYF
TRBV7-9,CASTDLGGNTEAFF
TRBV7-9,CASSPLISDSPLHF
TRBV7-9,CASSPGQLLNYGYTF
TRBV6-5,CASSREVFPSNEQYF
TRBV13,CASSLGTSGAYEQYF
TRBV28,CASRNTEGLGIEQYF
TRBV6-6,CASRPYASNQPQHF
TRBV15,CATSTGQGVIQETQYF
TRBV5-4,CASSLDRDQPQHF
TRBV5-1,CASSSGQGMSNEQFF
TRBV6-6,CASSPVQDTYGYTF
TRBV28,CASSSGQYGYTF
TRBV9,CASSAKGARDYGYTF
TRBV5-8,CASSSRRGLESYNSPLHF
TRBV28,CASSFLQFGSYDQETQYF
TRBV5-5,CASSLMTGLNEKLFF
TRBV27,CASSSQVLAGGQDTQYF
TRBV5-4,CASSSHGTGTNYGYTF
TRBV29-1,CSVATGVTSGIHEQYF
TRBV28,CASGDRSYEQYF
TRBV10-3,CAISERAKGDTEAFF
TRBV2,CASDTQEGTEAFF
TRBV20-1,CSAVYNEQFF
TRBV10-3,CAIRAGEYTEAFF
TRBV28,CASSGQFYGYTF
TRBV7-2,CASSRDRGREKLFF
TRBV4-2,CASSPEGADWNYGYTF
TRBV10-3,CAISESRETQYF
TRBV11-2,CASSHRDLAGGETQYF
TRBV28,CASSFSGGGGQPQHF
TRBV19,CASSIWRAPGAFF
TRBV9,CASSVTGQSSYGYTF